This T cell receptor (beta chain) was sequenced during a study of cytomegalovirus exposure and HLA in healthy donors. About the research overall: Around 190 million T cells yielded roughly 120 million unique TCR beta sequences, as an earlier analysis found. Whole-study results and caveats: Presence/absence analyses assumed roughly uniform sequencing depth across donors, which may not hold.

Vbeta (60) and Jbeta (13) primers were used in the PCR. Methods used by the authors: Unique TCR beta chains totaled some 81 million in a later count, with roughly 10 million of them shared. TCRdb's copy holds only in-frame clones and misses some; the assay was immunoSEQ multiplex PCR. The V and J calls and clone size were taken over from that table, and D and trimming were inferred from the DNA. The repertoire has fewer than 150,000 clones, about 75% of them found once; the top ten carry under 2%. From germline, CDR1 is KGHSH and CDR2 LQKENI. The CDR3 has 13 residues. Trimming removed 3 bases from V and 4 bases from J, with 9 bases in between. To note about this clone: The antigen is not known.

This clonotype was obtained from a woman in her 30s in good health and CMV-seronegative. This rearrangement joins TRBV18 to TRBJ2-5, with D uncertain. The sample taken for sequencing was PBMCs. In DNA form, the CDR3 reads TGTGCCAGCTCACCTCCCGACTCAGAGACCCAGTACTTC. Residues: CASSPPDSETQYF.